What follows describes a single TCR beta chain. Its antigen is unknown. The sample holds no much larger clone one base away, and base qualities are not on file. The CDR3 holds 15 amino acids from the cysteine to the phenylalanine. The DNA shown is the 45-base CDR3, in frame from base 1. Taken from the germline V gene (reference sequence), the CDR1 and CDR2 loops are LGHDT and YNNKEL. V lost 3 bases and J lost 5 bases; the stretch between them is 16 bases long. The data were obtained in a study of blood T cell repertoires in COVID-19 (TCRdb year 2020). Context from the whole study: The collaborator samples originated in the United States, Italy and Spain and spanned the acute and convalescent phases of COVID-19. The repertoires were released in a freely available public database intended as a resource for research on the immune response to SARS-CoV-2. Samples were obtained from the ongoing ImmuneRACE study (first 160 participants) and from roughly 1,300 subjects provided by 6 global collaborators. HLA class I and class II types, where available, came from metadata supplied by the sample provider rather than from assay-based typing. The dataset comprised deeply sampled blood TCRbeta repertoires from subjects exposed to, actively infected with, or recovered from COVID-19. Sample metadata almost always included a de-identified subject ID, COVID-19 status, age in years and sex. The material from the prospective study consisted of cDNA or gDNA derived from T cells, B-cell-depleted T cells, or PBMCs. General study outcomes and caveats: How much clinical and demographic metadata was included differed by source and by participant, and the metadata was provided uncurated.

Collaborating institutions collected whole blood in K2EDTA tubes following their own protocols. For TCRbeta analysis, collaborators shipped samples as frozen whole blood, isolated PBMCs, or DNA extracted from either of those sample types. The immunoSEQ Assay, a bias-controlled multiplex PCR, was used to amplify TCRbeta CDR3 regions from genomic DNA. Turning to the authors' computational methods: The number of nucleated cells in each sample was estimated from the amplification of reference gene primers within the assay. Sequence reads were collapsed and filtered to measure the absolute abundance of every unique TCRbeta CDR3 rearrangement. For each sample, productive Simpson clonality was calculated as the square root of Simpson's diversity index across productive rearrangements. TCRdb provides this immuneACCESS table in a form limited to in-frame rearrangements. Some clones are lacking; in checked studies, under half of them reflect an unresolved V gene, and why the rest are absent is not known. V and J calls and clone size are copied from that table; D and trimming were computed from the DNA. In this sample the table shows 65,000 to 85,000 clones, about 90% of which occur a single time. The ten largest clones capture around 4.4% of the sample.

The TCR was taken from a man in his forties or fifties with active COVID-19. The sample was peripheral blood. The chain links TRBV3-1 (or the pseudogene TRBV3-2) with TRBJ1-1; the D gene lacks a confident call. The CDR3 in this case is CASSHTDGIGTEAFF. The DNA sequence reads TGTGCCAGCAGCCATACTGACGGAATCGGGACTGAAGCTTTCTTT.